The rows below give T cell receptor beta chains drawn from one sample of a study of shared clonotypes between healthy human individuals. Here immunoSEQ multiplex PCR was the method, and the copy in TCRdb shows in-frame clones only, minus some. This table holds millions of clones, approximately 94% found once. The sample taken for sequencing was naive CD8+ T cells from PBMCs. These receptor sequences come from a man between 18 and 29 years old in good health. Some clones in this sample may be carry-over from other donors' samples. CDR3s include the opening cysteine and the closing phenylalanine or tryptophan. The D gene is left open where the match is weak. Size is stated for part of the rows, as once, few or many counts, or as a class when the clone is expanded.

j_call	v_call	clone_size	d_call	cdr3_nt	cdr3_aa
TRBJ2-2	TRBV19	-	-	TGTGCCAGTAGTAGGGGAACCGGGGAGCTGTTTTTT	CASSRGTGELFF
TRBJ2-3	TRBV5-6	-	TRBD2	TGTGCCAGCAGCTTCATTCGGGAGGGCCCCCCAGATACGCAGTATTTT	CASSFIREGPPDTQYF
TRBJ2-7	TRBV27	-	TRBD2	TGTGCCAGCAGTCCGGGGACTAGCGGGACAAACGAGCAGTACTTC	CASSPGTSGTNEQYF
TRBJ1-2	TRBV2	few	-	TGTGCCAGCAGTGCTACAGGGAGTCCCTCCTTTGGCTACACCTTC	CASSATGSPSFGYTF
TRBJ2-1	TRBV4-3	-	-	TGCGCCAGCAGCCAAGGTCTAGCTAGCTCCTACAATGAGCAGTTCTTC	CASSQGLASSYNEQFF
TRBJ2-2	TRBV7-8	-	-	TGTGCCAGCAGCCCCCCAGATAGCGGGAACACCGGGGAGCTGTTTTTT	CASSPPDSGNTGELFF
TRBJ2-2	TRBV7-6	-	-	TGTGCCAGCAGCTTAGTGTTGACCGGGGAGCTGTTTTTT	CASSLVLTGELFF
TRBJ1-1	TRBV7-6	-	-	TGTGCCAGCACCGACCGGGTAGGGGCGGACACTGAAGCTTTCTTT	CASTDRVGADTEAFF
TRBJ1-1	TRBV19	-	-	TGTGCCAGTAGCCCGAGGGGGGGTACTGAAGCTTTCTTT	CASSPRGGTEAFF
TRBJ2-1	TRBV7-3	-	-	TGTGCCAGCAGTTCGACAATCTACAATGAGCAGTTCTTC	CASSSTIYNEQFF
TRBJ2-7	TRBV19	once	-	TGTGCCAGTAGTATCGGTATCTTCTACGAGCAGTACTTC	CASSIGIFYEQYF
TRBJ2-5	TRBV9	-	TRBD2	TGTGCCAGCAGCGTAGCGGGGGGTGGGGAGACCCAGTACTTC	CASSVAGGGETQYF
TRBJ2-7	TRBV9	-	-	TGTGCCAGCAGCCCTGACAATCACTACGAGCAGTACTTC	CASSPDNHYEQYF
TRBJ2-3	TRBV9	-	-	TGTGCCAGCAGCACCCGGACGGGGGCTAGCACAGATACGCAGTATTTT	CASSTRTGASTDTQYF
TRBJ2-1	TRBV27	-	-	TGTGCCAGCACGGGTGGCCAGGGGATCGCCAATGAGCAGTTCTTC	CASTGGQGIANEQFF
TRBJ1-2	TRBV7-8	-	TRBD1	TGTGCCAGCAGCTTCCCGGGACAGGGGTTGAATCCCAACTATGGCTACACCTTC	CASSFPGQGLNPNYGYTF
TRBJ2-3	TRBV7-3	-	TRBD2	TGTGCCAGCAGCGCGGGACTAGTTCTTTCAGATACGCAGTATTTT	CASSAGLVLSDTQYF
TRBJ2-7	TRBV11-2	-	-	TGTGCCAGCAGCGATCTGGTAGGGCAGGGGACCTACGAGCAGTACTTC	CASSDLVGQGTYEQYF
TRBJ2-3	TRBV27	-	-	TGTGCCAGCAGTTTTCGGCAGGCCCCTGGGGGGCACACAGATACGCAGTATTTT	CASSFRQAPGGHTDTQYF
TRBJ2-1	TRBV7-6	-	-	TGTGCCAGCAGCCCCGCGTGGGCGTCGTCTCTAAATCACAATGAGCAGTTCTTC	CASSPAWASSLNHNEQFF
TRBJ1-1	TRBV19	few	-	TGTGCCAGTATGGCACGGGAGAACACTGAAGCTTTCTTT	CASMARENTEAFF
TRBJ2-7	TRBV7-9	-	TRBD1	TGTGCCAGCAGCGGACTGGGACAGGGGTGGCCCTACGAGCAGTACTTC	CASSGLGQGWPYEQYF
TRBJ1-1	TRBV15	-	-	TGTGCCACCAGCGAATTCAAGAACACTGAAGCTTTCTTT	CATSEFKNTEAFF
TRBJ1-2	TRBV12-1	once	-	TGTGCCAGCAGCTGTCCCCGGGGCCTCTATGGCTACACCTTC	CASSCPRGLYGYTF
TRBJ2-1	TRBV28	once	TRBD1	TGTGCCAGCAGCTACGACAGGGTTACCTACAATGAGCAGTTCTTC	CASSYDRVTYNEQFF
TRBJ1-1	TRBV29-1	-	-	TGCAGCTCCCGGGGGGGAACCGGGTCTGAAGCTTTCTTT	CSSRGGTGSEAFF
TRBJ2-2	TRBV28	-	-	TGTGCCAGCAGCCCTTCGGGGCACACCGGGGAGCTGTTTTTT	CASSPSGHTGELFF
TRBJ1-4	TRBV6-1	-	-	TGTGCCAGCAGTAAAGATTTGACGTTATCTAATGAAAAACTGTTTTTT	CASSKDLTLSNEKLFF
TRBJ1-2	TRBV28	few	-	TGTGCCAGCAGCGACCGAGGGCCCTATGGCTACACCTTC	CASSDRGPYGYTF
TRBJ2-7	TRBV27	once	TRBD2	TGTGCCAGCAGTTCCAACCCGCGGGGGATCGAGCAGTACTTC	CASSSNPRGIEQYF
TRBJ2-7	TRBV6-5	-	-	TGTGCCAGCAGTTACGCTACAGGTTCCCACGAGCAGTACTTC	CASSYATGSHEQYF
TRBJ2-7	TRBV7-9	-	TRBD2	TGTGCCAGCAGCTTAGGTGCTAGCGGAGCCAGCTCCTACGAGCAGTACTTC	CASSLGASGASSYEQYF
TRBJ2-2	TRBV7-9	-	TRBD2	TGTGCCAGCAGCACACGCGGGAGGGCCAGGACCGGGGAGCTGTTTTTT	CASSTRGRARTGELFF
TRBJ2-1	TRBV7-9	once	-	TGTGCCAGCAGCTCCCCGCTAGGACCGACACCAACCTACAATGAGCAGTTCTTC	CASSSPLGPTPTYNEQFF
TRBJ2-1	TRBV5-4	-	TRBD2	TGTGCCAGCAGCTTGCCCCGACTAGCGGGTTACAATGAGCAGTTCTTC	CASSLPRLAGYNEQFF
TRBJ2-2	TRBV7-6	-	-	TGTGCCAGCAGCTATTCAGGGGCCTACACCGGGGAGCTGTTTTTT	CASSYSGAYTGELFF
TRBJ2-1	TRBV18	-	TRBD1	TGTGCCAGCGCGGGACAGGGGGCCTACAATGAGCAGTTCTTC	CASAGQGAYNEQFF
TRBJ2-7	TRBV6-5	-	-	TGTGCCAGCAGTTTAACTACAGGGTTACACGAGCAGTACTTC	CASSLTTGLHEQYF
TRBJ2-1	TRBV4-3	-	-	TGCGCCAGCAGCCAACCTAAGGACAGCCACAATGAGCAGTTCTTC	CASSQPKDSHNEQFF
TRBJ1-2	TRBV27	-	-	TGTGCCAGCAGTTTAATTGGAACAGACCCCTCGCGGGGCTACACCTTC	CASSLIGTDPSRGYTF
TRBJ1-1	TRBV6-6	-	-	TGTGCCAGCAGTTGGCAAGAGAACACTGAAGCTTTCTTT	CASSWQENTEAFF
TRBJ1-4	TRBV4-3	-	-	TGCGCCAGCAGCCAAGGGACGGAGAATGAAAAACTGTTTTTT	CASSQGTENEKLFF
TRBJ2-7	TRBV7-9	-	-	TGTGCCAGCCGCGTCCCGGGGGCCGAGCAGTACTTC	CASRVPGAEQYF
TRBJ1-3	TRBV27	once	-	TGTGCCAGCAGTTGGACGGCTGGAAACACCATATATTTT	CASSWTAGNTIYF
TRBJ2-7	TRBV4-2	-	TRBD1	TGTGCCAGCAGCCACCTGGGACAGAGCTCCTACGAGCAGTACTTC	CASSHLGQSSYEQYF
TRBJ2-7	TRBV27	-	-	TGTGCCAGCGCCTGGGGGGCTTCCTACGAGCAGTACTTC	CASAWGASYEQYF
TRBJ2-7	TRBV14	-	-	TGTGCCAGCAGCGCCGCCACCTCCTACGAGCAGTACTTC	CASSAATSYEQYF
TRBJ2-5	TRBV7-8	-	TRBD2	TGTGCCAGCAGCCCCCGAGCGGGAGTTGAGACCCAGTACTTC	CASSPRAGVETQYF
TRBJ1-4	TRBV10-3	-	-	TGTGCCATCAGTCCCGGGACCCAGATCAATGAAAAACTGTTTTTT	CAISPGTQINEKLFF
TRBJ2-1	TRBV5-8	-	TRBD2	TGTGCCAGCAGCCCGGGGCTTCCGGGAGGGTCCTACAATGAGCAGTTCTTC	CASSPGLPGGSYNEQFF
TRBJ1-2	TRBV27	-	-	TGTGCCAGCAGTTCAACTACAGGGTTAAATGGCTACACCTTC	CASSSTTGLNGYTF
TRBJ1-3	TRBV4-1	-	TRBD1	TGCGCCAGCAGCCAAGATCGGACAGGGGCTGGAAACACCATATATTTT	CASSQDRTGAGNTIYF
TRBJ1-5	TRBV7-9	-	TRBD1	TGTGCCAGCAGCTTAGAAGCAGGGGGTGGGTCGAGAACCCAGCATTTT	CASSLEAGGGSRTQHF
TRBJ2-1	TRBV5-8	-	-	TGTGCCAGCAGCTTCCGGGGGAGGCTGAATGAGCAGTTCTTC	CASSFRGRLNEQFF
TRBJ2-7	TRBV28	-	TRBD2	TGTGCCAGCAGTTTCCCCATAACTAGCGGGAGGCCTTCCTTTGCCTACGAGCAGTACTTC	CASSFPITSGRPSFAYEQYF
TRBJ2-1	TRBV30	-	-	TGTGCCTGGAGAACTGGCGGAGGGGGCCCCTCTGGCAATGAGCAGTTCTTC	CAWRTGGGGPSGNEQFF
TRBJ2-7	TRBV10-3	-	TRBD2	TGTGCCATCAGGGAGACTAGCGGGAGAATGGCGGGCGAGCAGTACTTC	CAIRETSGRMAGEQYF